This T cell receptor (beta chain) was recorded in a study of T-cell reconstitution after alpha-beta-depleted transplantation in children. Unique molecular identifiers were incorporated into the prepared TCRbeta library. TCRdb redid the calling of the PCR reads with MiXCR, one entry per CDR3 protein. The sample includes roughly 300,000 distinct CDR3 sequences, 10% of them seen just once. This clonotype has just a few counts. The CDR3 covers 15 residues. Germline V gene lookup returns CDR1 MDHEN and CDR2 SYDVKM. The ends were cut back, 5 bases at V and 5 bases at J, with 18 bases in the middle. The receptor was isolated from a human donor who donated a stem cell graft to a child with acute lymphoblastic leukemia. The material was PBMCs from the stem cell graft donor, obtained from the stem cell graft. The V call is TRBV28, the J call TRBJ1-1; weak D call: TRBD1 (6 bases). CDR3 sequence reads: CASSRIRGGGTEAFF. The CDR3 bases are TGTGCCAGCAGTAGGATCAGGGGTGGAGGAACTGAAGCTTTCTTT.